The clone carrying this T cell receptor (beta chain) has just a few counts. Its target is not known. This record comes from a study of T-cell memory formation after mild COVID-19. Across the whole study: Clustering of TCRs was largely donor specific.

The study, taken as a whole, reports: Pre-infection memory contained some responding clones, which suggested that cross-reactive memory had joined.

In TCRdb, the 5' RACE reads were re-called with MiXCR into one record per CDR3 protein. The sample has 180,000 or so distinct CDR3 sequences; about 9.9% are singletons. CDR3 length equals 16 residues. Germline trimming cut 3 bases from V and 3 bases from J; bases unmatched to any gene: 7. Germline CDR1 is SGDLS and CDR2 is YYNGEE. Sequences were obtained from PBMCs or a T cell subset sorted from them (not recorded which). The chain is built from TRBV9 and TRBJ2-3, with TRBD2 matching 10 bases. The TCR originated in a man aged 18 to 29 who had mild COVID-19 (a few samples of this study predate the infection). Cell type and time point are not known. The CDR3 nucleotides are TGTGCCAGCAGCGGAGCGGGGGGGCAGTCGACAGATACGCAGTATTTT. Translating it yields CASSGAGGQSTDTQYF.